Below are 9 T cell receptor beta chains sequenced from a single sample in a study of blood T cell repertoires in COVID-19. TCRdb's copy holds only in-frame clones and misses some; the assay was immunoSEQ multiplex PCR. The table includes fewer than 250,000 clones, about 88% detected once. The specimen sequenced was peripheral blood. Receptors originate from a middle-aged man with acute or convalescent COVID-19.

The CDR3 sequence: CASRGQLTGELFF. CDR3 in DNA: TGTGCCAGCAGGGGACAGTTGACCGGGGAGCTGTTTTTT. The chain links TRBV2 to TRBJ2-2, with 7 bases aligning to TRBD1. Germline lookup yields CDR1 SNHLY and CDR2 FYNNEI. CDR3 length equals 13 residues. The junction had 3 bases not matched to a gene; V was cut back by 6 bases and J by 5 bases.

The chain employs TRBV5-5 and TRBJ2-1; D is possibly TRBD2 (6 bases). The CDR3 spans 16 residues. Trimming left V 0 bases short and J 8 bases short, with 18 bases between. CDR1 is SGHKS and CDR2 is YYEKEE in the germline V gene (reference sequence). CDR3 DNA sequence: TGTGCCAGCAGCTTGGCCGGGACGGGGGATATCGATGAGCAGTTCTTC. It is translated as CASSLAGTGDIDEQFF.

This sequence joins TRBV7-9 and TRBJ2-2; 12 nucleotides line up with TRBD1. From germline, CDR1 is SEHNR and CDR2 FQNEAQ (reference sequence). CDR3 length equals 16 residues. V lost 6 bases, J lost 7 bases, and 9 bases stayed unmatched. In DNA form, the CDR3 reads TGTGCCAGCAGTTTCGGGACAGGGGGCTTCGGCGGGGAGCTGTTTTTT. It is translated as CASSFGTGGFGGELFF.

The gene calls are TRBV27 and TRBJ2-1, with TRBD2 as a possible D gene (6 bases). This CDR3 has 14 amino acids. Trimming left V 2 bases short and J 10 bases short, with 15 bases between. In germline, CDR1 is MNHEY, CDR2 SMNVEV (reference sequence). The CDR3: CASSLPADRGEQFF. The CDR3 DNA reads TGTGCCAGCAGTTTACCGGCCGACCGGGGGGAGCAGTTCTTC.

J is TRBJ2-1 and V is TRBV7-3; 13 positions agree with TRBD2. V lost 3 bases to trimming and J lost 10 bases; unmatched junction nucleotides: 6. CDR1 is SGHTA, CDR2 FQGTGA, per germline. CDR3 length: 15 amino acids. CDR3 sequence reads: CASSFGLAGAGEQFF. The CDR3 DNA is TGTGCCAGCAGCTTCGGACTAGCGGGGGCTGGGGAGCAGTTCTTC.

The V gene is TRBV19, the J gene TRBJ2-4; a weak D match, TRBD1 (6 bases). The CDR3 extends over 14 amino acids. Germline values: CDR1 LNHDA, CDR2 SQIVND (reference sequence). The V end lost 10 bases, the J end lost 0 bases, and 13 bases lay between the germline ends. The CDR3 protein is CATSLQGAKNIQYF. CDR3 DNA: TGTGCCACCTCGTTACAGGGAGCCAAAAACATTCAGTACTTC.

CDR3 DNA: TGTGCCAGCAGCTTGTGGCAGGGGCCGTACGAGCAGTACTTC. Translation: CASSLWQGPYEQYF. The chain couples TRBV11-2 to TRBJ2-7; maybe TRBD1 (6 bases). This CDR3 is 14 amino acids long. V was pared by 3 bases and J by 4 bases, with 13 bases between. Germline V gene data show CDR1 as SGHAT and CDR2 as FQNNGV.

The CDR3 protein is CAWIPMGLAGVGEQYF. The CDR3 DNA is TGTGCCTGGATCCCTATGGGGCTAGCGGGAGTGGGCGAGCAGTACTTC. The V and J genes are TRBV30 and TRBJ2-7, with TRBD2 matching over 10 bases. Losses at the gene ends were 4 bases for V and 6 bases for J; bases not matched to a gene: 15. Germline V gene lookup returns CDR1 GTSNPN and CDR2 SVGIG (reference sequence). The CDR3 spans 16 residues.

The J gene is TRBJ1-4, the V gene TRBV30; a possible D gene is TRBD1 (6 bases). Germline-derived CDR1 and CDR2 are GTSNPN and SVGIG (reference sequence). This CDR3 spans 12 amino acids. V lost 7 bases and J lost 8, with 14 bases in between. The CDR3 DNA follows: TGTGCCTCGACAGGTCGAAACGAAAAACTGTTTTTT. It is translated as CASTGRNEKLFF.